This T cell receptor (beta chain) was captured by sequencing in a study of early T cells in non-severe SARS-CoV-2 infection. Study overall: Unsorted whole-blood RNA was sequenced in bulk, leaving chains unpaired.

Germline V lookup: CDR1 SGHAT, CDR2 FQNNGV. V gave up 5 bases and J gave up 2 bases; unmatched junction bases: 6. The CDR3 consists of 15 residues. This clonotype appeared a few times. Using its own MiXCR run on the 5' RACE reads, TCRdb lists one record per CDR3 protein. The table lists roughly 66,000 distinct CDR3 sequences, 9.1% of them singletons. This TCR was sampled from an adult who was a healthcare worker with PCR-confirmed SARS-CoV-2 infection or an uninfected control (not recorded which). Sequenced sample: whole blood. The gene calls are TRBV11-2 and TRBJ2-1, with 7 nucleotides matching TRBD1. As DNA, the CDR3 is TGTGCCAGCAGCCCGCCCCAGGGGGCCTACAATGAGCAGTTCTTC. It encodes CASSPPQGAYNEQFF.